This T cell receptor (beta chain) appears in the sequencing data of a study of blood T cell repertoires in COVID-19. The wider study: Samples came from the United States, Italy and Spain, spanning acute and convalescent COVID-19. The analysed material was cDNA or gDNA that came from T cells, B-cell-depleted T cells, or PBMCs.

CDR3 length: 18 amino acids. V dropped 0 bases and J dropped 6; count of bases not matched to a gene: 14. From germline, CDR1 is SGDLS and CDR2 YYNGEE. In the original analysis: By means of reference gene primer amplification, nucleated cell counts were estimated. Sequenced by immunoSEQ multiplex PCR; TCRdb stores in-frame clones only, minus some. Clonal size and the V and J genes are those of that table, whereas D and trimming came from the DNA. The table has around 220,000 clones, around 80% seen once. This clone was observed a few times. Sequencing used peripheral blood. This receptor was obtained from a woman older than 75 with acute or convalescent COVID-19. V gene TRBV9 combines with J gene TRBJ2-1, with 8 bases matching TRBD2. Written as DNA, the CDR3 is TGTGCCAGCAGCGTAGAGGGCGGGGGGCTTCCGCCCCGCAATGAGCAGTTCTTC. Translation: CASSVEGGGLPPRNEQFF. Based on the CDR3 plus reference TRBV9 and TRBJ2-1, the full variable domain is DSGVTQTPKHLITATGQRVTLRCSPRSGDLSVYWYQQSLDQGLQFLIQYYNGEERAKGNILERFSAQQFPDLHSELNLSSLELGDSALYFCASSVEGGGLPPRNEQFFGPGTRLTVL.